What follows are 30 T cell receptor beta chains derived from one specimen sequenced in a study of cytomegalovirus exposure and HLA in healthy donors. The primer mix had 60 Vbeta and 13 Jbeta primers. Profiled with immunoSEQ multiplex PCR; TCRdb holds only in-frame clones, not every one. Of fewer than 70,000 clones in the sample, 60% to 75% were seen once. Sample: PBMCs. These receptors were obtained from a woman aged 60-75 years in good health and CMV-seropositive.

The CDR3 here is CASSYFRDTHSYNEQFF. The CDR3 DNA sequence: TGTGCCAGCAGTTACTTCCGGGACACCCACTCCTACAATGAGCAGTTCTTC. This rearrangement joins TRBV27 to TRBJ2-1; perhaps TRBD1 as D (6 bases). Germline V CDR1 and CDR2: MNHEY, SMNVEV (reference sequence). The CDR3 length is 17 residues. Trimming pared 4 bases from V and 0 bases from J, leaving 16 bases between.

The chain employs TRBV11-1 and TRBJ2-7, with 9 bases fitting TRBD2. The CDR3 is made up of 16 amino acids. CDR1 and CDR2 (germline): SGHAT, FQDESV (reference sequence). Unmatched junction bases numbered 13, after V lost 6 bases and J lost 4 bases. The DNA of the CDR3 is TGTGCCAGCAGGCGAACCTGGACTAGCGAGGCTTACGAGCAGTACTTC. Its translation: CASRRTWTSEAYEQYF. The whole variable domain, remainder taken from reference TRBV11-1 and TRBJ2-7, is EAEVAQSPRYKITEKSQAVAFWCDPISGHATLYWYRQILGQGPELLVQFQDESVVDDSQLPKDRFSAERLKGVDSTLKIQPAELGDSAMYLCASRRTWTSEAYEQYFGPGTRLTVT.

The chain has TRBV2 and TRBJ2-7, with TRBD2 identical over 9 bases. The V gene end was trimmed by 2 bases and the J gene end by 3 bases; junction bases not matched to a gene: 11. The CDR3 has 17 residues. Germline CDR1 is SNHLY and CDR2 is FYNNEI. The CDR3 nucleotides read TGTGCCAGCAGTGAATGGCTAGCGGGATCTCCCGGCTACGAGCAGTACTTC. As protein: CASSEWLAGSPGYEQYF.

The chain joins TRBV5-6 to TRBJ1-1; D not certain. The CDR3 sequence is 15 residues long. V lost 0 bases, J lost 4 bases, and 13 bases lay in between. The germline CDR1 and CDR2 sequences are SGHDT and YYEEEE. This CDR3 is CASSLAAVEITEAFF. The DNA for the CDR3 is TGTGCCAGCAGCTTGGCCGCGGTAGAAATCACTGAAGCTTTCTTT.

The CDR3 DNA sequence: TGCGCCAGCAGCTTGATAGCAGGGGGCGAGTCTGAAGCTTTCTTT. This sequence encodes CASSLIAGGESEAFF. The gene calls are TRBV5-1 and TRBJ1-1, with TRBD1 matching 8 bases. From germline, CDR1 is SGHRS and CDR2 YFSETQ. The CDR3 sequence is 15 residues long. V lost 1 base to trimming and J lost 6 bases; unmatched junction nucleotides: 8.

The chain employs TRBV16 and TRBJ1-4; 9 bases match TRBD1. J lost 13 bases, V lost 4 bases, and 10 bases had no gene match. Germline V CDR1 and CDR2: KGHSY, FQNENV. This CDR3 spans 14 amino acids. This CDR3 reads CASSPGQGALGLFF. DNA for the CDR3: TGTGCCAGCAGCCCGGGACAGGGCGCCTTGGGACTGTTTTTT.

The chain carries TRBV19 and TRBJ1-5; tentative D call: TRBD1 (6 bases). V shed 6 bases and J shed 9 bases, with 18 bases lying between them. The CDR3 consists of 14 residues. The germline CDR1 and CDR2 sequences are LNHDA and SQIVND (reference sequence). CDR3 coding DNA: TGTGCCAGTAGCGTAACTCCAGGGGATAGGCCCCAGCATTTT. This sequence encodes CASSVTPGDRPQHF. The full variable domain, completed using reference TRBV19 and TRBJ1-5, is DGGITQSPKYLFRKEGQNVTLSCEQNLNHDAMYWYRQDPGQGLRLIYYSQIVNDFQKGDIAEGYSVSREKKESFPLTVTSAQKNPTAFYLCASSVTPGDRPQHFGDGTRLSIL.

V is TRBV6-1 and J is TRBJ1-3; weak D call: TRBD1 (6 bases). V lost 2 bases and J 1 base, leaving 6 bases between the germline ends. The CDR3 is made up of 14 amino acids. In germline, CDR1 is MNHNS, CDR2 SASEGT. CDR3 DNA sequence: TGTGCCAGCAGTGAACAGGGGTCTGGAAACACCATATATTTT. Amino acid sequence: CASSEQGSGNTIYF.

This clone has just a few counts. The chain has TRBV28 and TRBJ2-7; 7 bases fit TRBD2. Germline CDR1 MDHEN, CDR2 SYDVKM. V trimming: 8 bases; J trimming: 4 bases; junction bases outside the gene matches: 11. The CDR3 has 14 residues. CDR3 bases: TGTGCCAGCCATGGGGGGGTTGTCATATACGAGCAGTACTTC. Protein product: CASHGGVVIYEQYF.

CDR3: CASSATSGGADTQYF. CDR3 sequence (DNA): TGTGCCAGCAGCGCCACTAGCGGGGGGGCAGATACGCAGTATTTT. The J gene is TRBJ2-3, the V gene TRBV2, with 13 bases aligning to TRBD2. V dropped 6 bases and J dropped 4; count of bases not matched to a gene: 4. The CDR3 covers 15 residues. Germline V gives CDR1 SNHLY, CDR2 FYNNEI.

This clone is a singleton in its sample. The chain combines TRBV5-1 with TRBJ2-3, with 7 bases fitting TRBD1. Germline CDR1 and CDR2: SGHRS and YFSETQ. V was pared by 0 bases and J by 2 bases, with 3 bases of the junction left unmatched. This CDR3 comprises 15 residues. As DNA, the CDR3 is TGCGCCAGCAGCTTGGGGGGACAGTTCACAGATACGCAGTATTTT. Its protein is CASSLGGQFTDTQYF.

This chain connects TRBV2 to TRBJ2-2, with 8 bases matching TRBD1. V was clipped by 2 bases and J by 6 bases; unmatched bases: 8. The CDR3 is 16 amino acids. CDR1 is SNHLY, CDR2 FYNNEI, per germline. CDR3 amino acids: CASSEIRNRGAGELFF. DNA of the CDR3: TGTGCCAGCAGTGAAATTCGGAACAGGGGGGCCGGGGAGCTGTTTTTT.

V gene TRBV4-1 combines with J gene TRBJ1-2; TRBD1 agrees at 7 bases. The CDR3 has 13 amino acids. The germline gives CDR1 MGHRA, CDR2 YSYEKL. The J segment lost 4 bases and the V segment lost 5 bases, leaving 4 bases of the junction unmatched. The DNA of the CDR3 is TGCGCCAGCAGCACGGACAGGTTCTATGGCTACACCTTC. As protein: CASSTDRFYGYTF.

The V and J genes are TRBV12-5 and TRBJ2-5; 10 bases are a match to TRBD1. Trimming removed 1 base from V and 9 bases from J; junction bases left unmatched: 2. This CDR3 region has 13 residues. CDR1 and CDR2 (germline): LGHNT, FRNRAP. The CDR3 is CASGLGGQGSQYF. The CDR3 nucleotides read TGTGCTAGTGGTTTGGGGGGACAGGGGTCCCAGTACTTC. Variable domain in full (rest from reference TRBV12-5 and TRBJ2-5): DARVTQTPRHKVTEMGQEVTMRCQPILGHNTVFWYRQTMMQGLELLAYFRNRAPLDDSGMPKDRFSAEMPDATLATLKIQPSEPRDSAVYFCASGLGGQGSQYFGPGTRLLVL.

The chain carries TRBV2 and TRBJ2-7, with 12 nucleotides matching TRBD2. The CDR3 is 15 amino acids. V dropped 4 bases and J dropped 1; count of bases not matched to a gene: 2. CDR1 and CDR2 (germline): SNHLY, FYNNEI. As DNA, the CDR3 is TGTGCCAGCAGTGCTACTAGCGGGGGGTCCTACGAGCAGTACTTC. Its translation: CASSATSGGSYEQYF. The variable domain in full, completed from reference TRBV2 and TRBJ2-7, reads EPEVTQTPSHQVTQMGQEVILRCVPISNHLYFYWYRQILGQKVEFLVSFYNNEISEKSEIFDDQFSVERPDGSNFTLKIRSTKLEDSAMYFCASSATSGGSYEQYFGPGTRLTVT.

A few counts support this clone. The rearrangement links TRBV6-1 to TRBJ1-2, with D unclear. The CDR3 has 12 amino acids. The ends were cut back, 5 bases at V and 3 bases at J, with 7 bases in the middle. Germline CDR1 reads MNHNS; CDR2 reads SASEGT. CDR3 nucleotides: TGTGCCAGCAGTAATGACTACTATGGCTACACCTTC. Amino acids: CASSNDYYGYTF.

The chain combines TRBV29-1 with TRBJ1-1; D unclear. Looked up from germline, CDR1 is SQVTM and CDR2 is ANQGSEA. This CDR3 spans 11 amino acids. V was shortened by 5 bases and J by 9 bases, with 13 bases between the two germline ends. CDR3 residues: CSVRDTAQAFF. DNA for the CDR3: TGCAGCGTTCGTGACACGGCGCAAGCTTTCTTT.

V usage is TRBV5-1 and J usage is TRBJ1-6; the match to TRBD1 covers 9 bases. Germline CDR1 SGHRS, CDR2 YFSETQ. The CDR3 extends over 14 amino acids. With V trimmed by 4 bases and J by 10 bases, 6 bases remained unmatched. The CDR3 DNA is TGCGCCAGCAGCCAGGGACAGGGCTGGTCACCCCTCCACTTT. Residues: CASSQGQGWSPLHF.

The chain uses TRBV19 and TRBJ1-1, with D perhaps matching TRBD1 (5 bases). V lost 6 bases to trimming and J lost 2 bases, with 10 bases between them. This CDR3 region has 13 residues. CDR1 is LNHDA, CDR2 SQIVND, per germline (reference sequence). The CDR3 DNA follows: TGTGCCAGTAGGGAACAGGCAAACACTGAAGCTTTCTTT. Protein sequence: CASREQANTEAFF.

This clone appeared a single time. The chain combines TRBV19 with TRBJ2-3; D is unclear. V was shortened by 5 bases and J by 0 bases, with 3 bases between the two germline ends. Looked up from germline, CDR1 is LNHDA and CDR2 is SQIVND (reference sequence). This CDR3 has 12 residues. The CDR3 spells CASSVSTDTQYF. The CDR3 nucleotides are TGTGCCAGTAGTGTAAGCACAGATACGCAGTATTTT.

As DNA, the CDR3 is TGCGCCAGCAGCTTGGGGACAGGGCAGTCCTACGAGCAGTACTTC. This gives the protein CASSLGTGQSYEQYF. V usage is TRBV5-1 and J usage is TRBJ2-7, with 8 bases aligning to TRBD1. CDR1 and CDR2 (germline): SGHRS, YFSETQ. The junction had 3 bases not matched to a gene; V was cut back by 0 bases and J by 1 base. The CDR3 covers 15 residues.

This chain joins TRBV6-4 and TRBJ2-2; 7 positions agree with TRBD2. With V trimmed by 3 bases and J by 6 bases, 10 bases remained unmatched. Germline V gene data show CDR1 as MRHNA and CDR2 as SNTAGT. This CDR3 has 16 amino acids. The CDR3 sequence is CASSESGLISSGELFF. CDR3 DNA: TGTGCCAGCAGTGAATCGGGACTAATCTCGTCCGGGGAGCTGTTTTTT.

This chain uses TRBV25-1 with TRBJ2-7; no clear D. Deletions cut 4 bases from V and 3 bases from J, with 7 bases between. Per the germline V gene, CDR1 is MGHDK and CDR2 is SYGVNS. CDR3 length equals 12 residues. The CDR3 here is CASSATDYEQYF. For the CDR3, the DNA is TGTGCCAGCAGTGCTACAGACTACGAGCAGTACTTC.

The chain combines TRBV9 with TRBJ2-5; 14 positions match TRBD2. Germline V gene lookup returns CDR1 SGDLS and CDR2 YYNGEE. CDR3 length: 16 amino acids. After removal of 3 bases from V and 5 bases from J, the junction contained 6 bases not matched to a gene. The CDR3 is CASSATSGRAEETQYF. DNA for the CDR3: TGTGCCAGCAGCGCGACTAGCGGGAGGGCAGAGGAGACCCAGTACTTC. The variable domain in full, completed from reference TRBV9 and TRBJ2-5, reads DSGVTQTPKHLITATGQRVTLRCSPRSGDLSVYWYQQSLDQGLQFLIQYYNGEERAKGNILERFSAQQFPDLHSELNLSSLELGDSALYFCASSATSGRAEETQYFGPGTRLLVL.

The count of this clone is one. This chain uses TRBV2 with TRBJ1-6; no definite D call. The V end lost 6 bases, the J end lost 7 bases, and 28 bases lay between the germline ends. This CDR3 region has 19 residues. The germline V gene has CDR1 SNHLY and CDR2 FYNNEI. CDR3 bases: TGTGCCAGCAGAACGCGGTCTCTCGACTGGAGAATTAGGAATTCACCCCTCCACTTT. It specifies CASRTRSLDWRIRNSPLHF.

The chain has TRBV6-1 and TRBJ1-2; 11 bases are shared with TRBD1. The CDR3 contains 14 residues. Germline V lookup: CDR1 MNHNS, CDR2 SASEGT. Trimming cost V 5 bases and J 6 bases; bases outside gene matches: 5. The CDR3 DNA reads TGTGCCAGCAGTCCCGGGACAGGGGGTAATGGCTACACCTTC. Its protein is CASSPGTGGNGYTF.

Comments on this clone: This sample includes further DNA sequences coding for the same CDR3. The gene calls are TRBV2 and TRBJ1-6; the match to TRBD1 covers 7 bases. Germline values: CDR1 SNHLY, CDR2 FYNNEI. V shed 5 bases and J 8 bases; nucleotides not matched to a gene: 9. CDR3 length: 15 amino acids. The CDR3 sequence: CASSSRQGSDSPLHF. CDR3 DNA sequence: TGTGCCAGCAGTAGTAGACAGGGTTCGGATTCACCCCTCCACTTT.

The genes are TRBV6-5 and TRBJ2-1; 7 nucleotides match TRBD2. This CDR3 is 16 amino acids long. Germline CDR1 reads MNHEY; CDR2 reads SVGAGI. Losses at the gene ends were 2 bases for V and 4 bases for J; bases not matched to a gene: 8. CDR3: CASSYVQGRAYNEQFF. As DNA, the CDR3 is TGTGCCAGCAGTTACGTGCAAGGGAGGGCTTACAATGAGCAGTTCTTC.

This clone was detected a few times. This chain joins TRBV28 and TRBJ1-5; TRBD1 might be the D (6 bases). V shed 5 bases and J shed 3 bases, with 14 bases lying between them. Germline values: CDR1 MDHEN, CDR2 SYDVKM. The CDR3 has 15 amino acids. CDR3 loop: CASSRTVRYNQPQHF. The CDR3 DNA is TGTGCCAGCAGTAGGACAGTAAGGTACAATCAGCCCCAGCATTTT.

The V gene is TRBV6-1, the J gene TRBJ1-4; 7 nucleotides agree with TRBD1. Trimming cost V 8 bases and J 5 bases; bases outside gene matches: 5. CDR1 is MNHNS and CDR2 is SASEGT in the germline V gene. This CDR3 has 13 amino acids. The CDR3 loop is CASFDRVNEKLFF. The CDR3 nucleotides are TGTGCCAGCTTTGACAGGGTGAATGAAAAACTGTTTTTT.